The rows below give T cell receptor beta chains drawn from one sample of a study of T-cell reconstitution after alpha-beta-depleted transplantation in children. TCRdb independently ran MiXCR on the PCR reads; one entry per CDR3 protein. This repertoire shows about 580,000 distinct CDR3 sequences, roughly 23% found once; its top ten account for around an eighth. The sequencing here drew on PBMCs, mostly from graft donor cells, taken 360 days after TCRalphabeta/CD19-depleted stem cell transplant. The receptors were sampled from a boy in the first two years of life who had a stem cell transplant for acute myeloid leukemia, so the T cells may come from the graft donor. CDR3s include the opening cysteine and the closing phenylalanine or tryptophan. The size of a clone is reported for some rows only, either as once, few or many, or as a class for expanded clones.

V gene: TRBV27
clone size: .
CDR3 protein: CASSSVDSSYEQYF

V gene: TRBV5-8
clone size: few
CDR3 protein: CASSLGPTQYF

V gene: TRBV9
clone size: .
CDR3 protein: CASSVDYRGSTDTQYF

V gene: TRBV12-3/TRBV12-4
clone size: .
CDR3 protein: CASHLRDSRHTQYF

V gene: TRBV7-2
clone size: .
CDR3 protein: CASSLATGTETQYF

V gene: TRBV5-1
clone size: few
CDR3 protein: CASSSSLNEQFF

V gene: TRBV15
clone size: .
CDR3 protein: CATSRDGGGPKTQYF

V gene: TRBV20-1
clone size: .
CDR3 protein: CSAEDESGNGYTF

V gene: TRBV20-1
clone size: .
CDR3 protein: CSAETGDSYNEQFF

V gene: TRBV29-1
clone size: .
CDR3 protein: CSVANFYGYTF

V gene: TRBV7-2
clone size: .
CDR3 protein: CASSLVPGGPLGELFF

V gene: TRBV12-3/TRBV12-4
clone size: few
CDR3 protein: CASSVTGGPSYNEQFF

V gene: TRBV5-1
clone size: many
CDR3 protein: CASSLASNVLTF

V gene: TRBV10-2
clone size: .
CDR3 protein: CASSEAEVGTEAFF

V gene: TRBV20-1
clone size: few
CDR3 protein: CSARKPASGDEQFF

V gene: TRBV12-3/TRBV12-4
clone size: many
CDR3 protein: CASSASYNPGGSYNEQFF

V gene: TRBV6-1
clone size: .
CDR3 protein: CASSGRVSEAFF

V gene: TRBV7-9
clone size: .
CDR3 protein: CASSAPGYETQYF

V gene: TRBV5-6
clone size: few
CDR3 protein: CASSPLDLEGTEAFF

V gene: TRBV10-2
clone size: .
CDR3 protein: CASSEVGGGLETQYF

V gene: TRBV12-3/TRBV12-4
clone size: many
CDR3 protein: CASSSGTGRTGELFF

V gene: TRBV20-1
clone size: few
CDR3 protein: CSASTSGSTDTQYF

V gene: TRBV20-1
clone size: many
CDR3 protein: CSASDRLYGYTF

V gene: TRBV10-3
clone size: .
CDR3 protein: CAISAPGNTEAFF

V gene: TRBV20-1
clone size: few
CDR3 protein: CSARSQGRNYGYTF

V gene: TRBV6-5
clone size: few
CDR3 protein: CASSYSAFGTGPYGNTIYF

V gene: TRBV20-1
clone size: few
CDR3 protein: CSASRGRDTEAFF

V gene: TRBV12-3/TRBV12-4
clone size: .
CDR3 protein: CASSPYGTGRSGNTIYF

V gene: TRBV7-8
clone size: few
CDR3 protein: CASRRGQGGTGELFF

V gene: TRBV6-2/TRBV6-3
clone size: many
CDR3 protein: CASGQGDNQPQHF

V gene: TRBV20-1
clone size: many
CDR3 protein: CSAREDNKRGYTF

V gene: TRBV20-1
clone size: .
CDR3 protein: CSAEGPSAKEQFF

V gene: TRBV21-1
clone size: many
CDR3 protein: CASSISHGNTIYF

V gene: TRBV20-1
clone size: few
CDR3 protein: CSASSSGGSGTQYF

V gene: TRBV11-2
clone size: many
CDR3 protein: CASSLTGLREQYF

V gene: TRBV29-1
clone size: many
CDR3 protein: CSVEDRWGQGAFF

V gene: TRBV9
clone size: few
CDR3 protein: CASSEQGASTEAFF

V gene: TRBV12-3/TRBV12-4
clone size: .
CDR3 protein: CASSFWEQTDTQYF

V gene: TRBV29-1
clone size: many
CDR3 protein: CSAGGRYYNEQFF

V gene: TRBV10-3
clone size: .
CDR3 protein: CAIMGTRDEQFF

V gene: TRBV5-1
clone size: .
CDR3 protein: CASSFNLENEQYF

V gene: TRBV5-5
clone size: once
CDR3 protein: CASSAGTGGQPQHF

V gene: TRBV12-3/TRBV12-4
clone size: many
CDR3 protein: CASSLQSSMNTEAFF

V gene: TRBV20-1
clone size: few
CDR3 protein: CSASGRSNQPQHF

V gene: TRBV6-1
clone size: .
CDR3 protein: CASRPRIGGGTGEQFF

V gene: TRBV20-1
clone size: .
CDR3 protein: CSVGGAYTDTQYF

V gene: TRBV12-3/TRBV12-4
clone size: many
CDR3 protein: CASLWVQKGYGYTF

V gene: TRBV7-2
clone size: many
CDR3 protein: CASSLREGRADTQYF

V gene: TRBV4-2
clone size: many
CDR3 protein: CASRHGVGGYNEQFF

V gene: TRBV7-3
clone size: .
CDR3 protein: CASSLRAAYNEQFF